Below, 18 T cell receptor beta chains from the same sample are listed, as sequenced in a study of molecular identifiers for immune sequencing clone quantification. TCRdb analysed the PCR reads with MiXCR anew, one entry per CDR3 protein. The sample has about 65,000 distinct CDR3 sequences, less than 20% seen once. Sequenced sample: naive CD8+ T cells from blood, with Jurkat cell RNA spiked in. Subset meaning: FACS-sorted CD8+CD4-CCR7+CD45RA+ naive T cells. The receptors were gathered from a human donor in good health. Some libraries in this study had Jurkat cell RNA spiked in.

The rearrangement links TRBV12-3 or TRBV12-4 to TRBJ2-7, with 8 bases fitting TRBD2. The V gene end was trimmed by 5 bases and the J gene end by 4 bases; junction bases not matched to a gene: 10. The CDR3 length is 15 residues. This CDR3 reads CASSPQREFWYEQYF. In DNA form, the CDR3 reads TGTGCCAGCAGTCCCCAGCGGGAGTTCTGGTACGAGCAGTACTTC.

This clonotype has ten or more counts. V usage is TRBV7-9 and J usage is TRBJ2-5; 10 nucleotides align to TRBD1. This CDR3 has 15 residues. Trimming at V came to 1 base and at J to 1 base, leaving 0 bases not matched to a gene. Germline lookup yields CDR1 SEHNR and CDR2 FQNEAQ (reference sequence). CDR3 loop: CASSLGTGGQETQYF. The CDR3 nucleotides are TGTGCCAGCAGCTTAGGGACAGGGGGCCAAGAGACCCAGTACTTC.

This clonotype showed up many times. The chain is built from TRBV7-2 and TRBJ2-4; 8 bases line up with TRBD1. The CDR3 is 14 residues long. CDR1 SGHTA and CDR2 FQGNSA come from the germline V gene. V was clipped by 4 bases and J by 7 bases; unmatched bases: 6. The CDR3 sequence: CASSSPTGVNIQYF. The CDR3 bases are TGTGCCAGCAGCTCCCCGACAGGGGTGAACATTCAGTACTTC. The full variable domain, rest sourced from reference TRBV7-2 and TRBJ2-4, is GAGVSQSPSNKVTEKGKDVELRCDPISGHTALYWYRQSLGQGLEFLIYFQGNSAPDKSGLPSDRFSAERTGGSVSTLTIQRTQQEDSAVYLCASSSPTGVNIQYFGAGTRLSVL.

This clonotype came up a few times. V gene TRBV6-2 or TRBV6-3 combines with J gene TRBJ2-7; D is unresolved. Trimming removed 7 bases from V and 4 bases from J, with 14 bases in between. The CDR3 covers 13 residues. Germline values: CDR1 MNHEY, CDR2 SVGEGT. The CDR3 nucleotides are TGTGCCAGCACCACAACACGAACTTACGAGCAGTACTTC. Translation gives CASTTTRTYEQYF.

Ten or more counts support this clonotype. V and J are TRBV2 and TRBJ2-2, with 9 bases lining up with TRBD2. The CDR3 spans 17 residues. Trimming cost V 3 bases and J 7 bases; bases outside gene matches: 12. The V gene's germline CDR1 is SNHLY and CDR2 FYNNEI. CDR3 bases: TGTGCCAGCAGTGAGCGACTAGCGGCACCGCTGCACGGGGAGCTGTTTTTT. As protein: CASSERLAAPLHGELFF.

The sample holds a few counts of this clonotype. This chain links TRBV29-1 with TRBJ2-1, with a possible D match to TRBD1 (6 bases). There are 19 residues in the CDR3. Germline V gene sequence: CDR1 SQVTM, CDR2 ANQGSEA. Trimming took 0 bases from V and 4 from J, leaving 25 bases between them. The CDR3 DNA reads TGCAGCGTTGAAGATCCTGGCTTTCGTCAGGGGTCCCCTTACAATGAGCAGTTCTTC. Translating gives CSVEDPGFRQGSPYNEQFF.

This clonotype was seen repeatedly, ten times or more. This chain connects TRBV30 to TRBJ1-1, with D perhaps TRBD1 (6 bases). CDR1 is GTSNPN, CDR2 SVGIG, per germline (reference sequence). The CDR3 covers 14 residues. Between the trimmed V and J ends, which lost 2 bases and 12 bases, there was a span of 22 bases. CDR3 coding DNA: TGTGCCTGGAGTTTAGGGGCAGGGGAGGGGGAAACTTTCTTT. Translated: CAWSLGAGEGETFF.

This clonotype was observed many times. The chain has TRBV12-3 or TRBV12-4 and TRBJ2-5; 11 bases fit TRBD2. V trimming: 5 bases; J trimming: 5 bases; junction bases outside the gene matches: 10. CDR3 length equals 16 residues. The CDR3 nucleotides read TGTGCCAGCAGTCCCTTAGCGGGAGGGGTTCTCGAGACCCAGTACTTC. It translates to CASSPLAGGVLETQYF.

The gene calls are TRBV9 and TRBJ2-7; 10 nucleotides match TRBD2. Germline V gene data show CDR1 as SGDLS and CDR2 as YYNGEE. Trimming at V came to 0 bases and at J to 2 bases, leaving 8 bases not matched to a gene. This CDR3 is built from 17 residues. The CDR3 nucleotides read TGTGCCAGCAGCGTAGAGGAGACTAGCGGGCTGACCTACGAGCAGTACTTC. Protein product: CASSVEETSGLTYEQYF.

As for this clonotype: Germline is not matched at one junction end, which may reflect a read error. This chain links TRBV10-3 with TRBJ2-1; D is undetermined. CDR1 ENHRY and CDR2 SYGVKD come from the germline V gene. The CDR3 loop spans 14 amino acids. CDR3 nucleotides: TGTGTCATCAGTGAGTCGGTGACGACCAATGAGCAGTTCTTC. Protein sequence: CVISESVTTNEQFF.

In this sample, this clonotype turned up many times. V is TRBV7-9 and J is TRBJ2-7, with 9 bases matching TRBD1. The trim removed 6 bases at V and 3 bases at J, leaving 9 bases unmatched. Germline values: CDR1 SEHNR, CDR2 FQNEAQ (reference sequence). The CDR3 extends over 15 amino acids. For the CDR3, the DNA is TGTGCCAGCAGTTCAGCACAGGGGGCGGGCTACGAGCAGTACTTC. The encoded protein is CASSSAQGAGYEQYF.

V is TRBV29-1 and J is TRBJ2-7, with D tentatively TRBD1 or TRBD2 (5 bases each). The CDR3 has 13 amino acids. The V gene's germline CDR1 is SQVTM and CDR2 ANQGSEA. Trimming took 5 bases from V and 5 from J, leaving 16 bases between them. The chain's CDR3 is CSVTKSGTNEQYF. The CDR3 nucleotides read TGCAGCGTTACCAAATCGGGGACCAACGAGCAGTACTTC.

In regard to this clonotype: A much larger clone lies one base from this, so it may be a read error. The CDR3 does not close with the conserved phenylalanine or tryptophan, likely indicating a read error. J is TRBJ2-7 and V is TRBV11-2; the match to TRBD1 covers 9 bases. This CDR3 comprises 14 residues. With 6 bases clipped from V and 5 bases from J, the junction kept 8 bases outside the gene matches. Germline V gives CDR1 SGHAT, CDR2 FQNNGV. The chain's CDR3 is CASRPTGQGHEQYL. CDR3 bases: TGTGCCAGCAGACCCACGGGACAGGGACACGAGCAGTACCTC.

The chain joins TRBV3-1 to TRBJ2-1, with 8 bases matching TRBD2. The CDR3 spans 16 residues. Germline V lookup: CDR1 LGHDT, CDR2 YNNKEL (reference sequence). The V gene end was trimmed by 4 bases and the J gene end by 4 bases; junction bases not matched to a gene: 9. This CDR3 is CASSPGLAGYYNEQFF. The CDR3 coding sequence is TGTGCCAGCAGCCCAGGGCTAGCGGGTTATTACAATGAGCAGTTCTTC.

For this clonotype: This clone may be a read error of a much larger clone one base away. The chain has TRBV7-9 and TRBJ2-5; perhaps TRBD1 as D (5 bases). The CDR3 sequence is 14 residues long. CDR1 SEHNR and CDR2 FQNEAQ come from the germline V gene (reference sequence). The DNA of the CDR3 is TGTGCCAGCAGCTTTAAGGGGCCCCAAGAGGCCCAGTACTTC. This encodes CASSFKGPQEAQYF.

A note on this clonotype: With a much larger clone just one base away, this may be a read error. The rearrangement uses TRBV11-2 and TRBJ2-2; D call uncertain. This CDR3 is 13 amino acids long. The germline V and J ends were trimmed by 8 bases and 4 bases, with 11 bases remaining between them. CDR1 and CDR2 from the germline V gene are SGHAT and FQNNGV. CDR3 amino acids: CASGLESTGELFF. The CDR3 DNA sequence: TGTGCCAGCGGCCTCGAGAGCACCGGGGAGCTGTTTTTT.

This clonotype was detected ten times or more. This rearrangement joins TRBV6-1 to TRBJ2-4; maybe TRBD1 (6 bases). With 4 bases removed from V and 0 bases from J, the gap between germline ends came to 16 bases. There are 17 residues in the CDR3. CDR1 MNHNS and CDR2 SASEGT come from the germline V gene. This CDR3 reads CASSATWTVLAKNIQYF. In DNA form, the CDR3 reads TGTGCCAGCAGTGCAACCTGGACAGTCCTAGCCAAAAACATTCAGTACTTC.

This rearrangement joins TRBV27 to TRBJ1-2, with TRBD1 matching 8 bases. The CDR3 spans 13 residues. The trim removed 3 bases at V and 6 bases at J, leaving 3 bases unmatched. Germline V lookup: CDR1 MNHEY, CDR2 SMNVEV (reference sequence). CDR3 sequence: CASSFGTGHGYTF. The CDR3 DNA reads as TGTGCCAGCAGTTTTGGGACAGGCCATGGCTACACCTTC.